A selection of T cell receptor beta chains follows, all from one sample in a study of CD8+ T cells in alopecia areata. Sequencing used immunoSEQ multiplex PCR; TCRdb keeps in-frame clones, though not all of them. The table shows more than 95,000 clones, with roughly two fifths occurring only once. The sequenced sample consisted of CD4+ T cells sorted from blood. These receptors all come from a human donor with alopecia areata. Each CDR3 is given with its conserved first and last residue. A D gene is named only where the DNA matches it firmly. Only some rows state a clone size, as once, few, many or a class for expanded clones.

v_gene	d_gene	abundance	j_gene	CDR3aa	CDR3nt
TRBV5-1	TRBD1	-	TRBJ2-6	CASSSRDRGLAGANVLTF	TGCGCCAGCAGCTCCCGGGACAGGGGGCTGGCTGGGGCCAACGTCCTGACTTTC
TRBV29-1	-	few	TRBJ2-1	CSVEDVIRSNNEQFF	TGCAGCGTTGAAGATGTGATACGGAGTAACAATGAGCAGTTCTTC
TRBV5-1	-	-	TRBJ1-1	CASSRTLNRDTEAFF	TGCGCCAGCAGCCGGACCTTAAATAGGGACACTGAAGCTTTCTTT
TRBV30	-	-	TRBJ2-7	CAWTITGNLYEQYF	TGTGCCTGGACCATCACAGGGAACCTCTACGAGCAGTACTTC
TRBV5-6	TRBD2	few	TRBJ2-1	CASSLFATSGYNEQFF	TGTGCCAGCAGCTTGTTCGCGACTAGCGGCTACAATGAGCAGTTCTTC
TRBV19	TRBD1	few	TRBJ2-1	CASSQTGSPYNEQFF	TGTGCCAGTAGTCAGACAGGGAGCCCCTACAATGAGCAGTTCTTC
TRBV7-9	-	many	TRBJ2-3	CASSYSPGPGADTQYF	TGTGCCAGCAGCTATTCTCCGGGCCCTGGGGCAGATACGCAGTATTTT
TRBV28	TRBD2	few	TRBJ2-5	CASSTSGGYQETQYF	TGTGCCAGCAGTACTAGCGGGGGGTACCAAGAGACCCAGTACTTC
TRBV30	TRBD1	few	TRBJ1-1	CAWRRQGITEAFF	TGTGCCTGGAGACGACAGGGGATCACTGAAGCTTTCTTT
TRBV28	TRBD2	few	TRBJ2-3	CASSLSRSAGVNPDTQYF	TGTGCCAGCAGTTTATCCCGGTCCGCGGGAGTTAATCCAGATACGCAGTATTTT
TRBV30	TRBD2	-	TRBJ2-2	CAWTSGLAGLNGELFF	TGTGCCTGGACCTCGGGACTAGCGGGACTTAACGGGGAGCTGTTTTTT
TRBV5-1	-	-	TRBJ1-1	CASSLDGMNTEAFF	TGCGCCAGCAGCTTGGACGGCATGAACACTGAAGCTTTCTTT
TRBV7-2	-	-	TRBJ2-5	CASSSNLQIQETQYF	TGTGCCAGCAGCTCGAATTTGCAGATCCAAGAGACCCAGTACTTC
TRBV6-6	TRBD2	-	TRBJ2-2	CASSYPPLATTGELFF	TGTGCCAGCAGTTACCCACCACTAGCGACCACCGGGGAGCTGTTTTTT
TRBV18	-	few	TRBJ1-2	CASSASPIANYGYTF	TGTGCCAGCTCCGCGAGCCCAATCGCGAACTATGGCTACACCTTC
TRBV6-6	-	-	TRBJ1-5	CASSDGTSSQHF	TGTGCCAGCAGCGACGGGACCTCATCCCAGCATTTT
TRBV28	-	once	TRBJ1-2	CASSFEGLYGYTF	TGTGCCAGCAGTTTTGAAGGACTCTATGGCTACACCTTC